This T cell receptor beta chain was documented in a study of cytomegalovirus exposure and HLA in healthy donors. This table comes from immunoSEQ multiplex PCR, and its TCRdb copy is limited to in-frame clones, with some not included. The sample includes about 250,000 clones, roughly 87% of them seen just once. The V end lost 0 bases, the J end lost 7 bases, and 18 bases lay between the germline ends. The CDR3 contains 16 residues. The germline V gene has CDR1 LGHNA and CDR2 YSLEER. The source is a man between 18 and 35 years old in good health and CMV-seropositive. The genes are TRBV4-3 and TRBJ1-2; no definite D call. The source material was PBMCs. CDR3 in DNA: TGCGCCAGCAGCCAAGATCAGCAGGCCCCTTTAGCTGGCTACACCTTC. Translating it yields CASSQDQQAPLAGYTF.